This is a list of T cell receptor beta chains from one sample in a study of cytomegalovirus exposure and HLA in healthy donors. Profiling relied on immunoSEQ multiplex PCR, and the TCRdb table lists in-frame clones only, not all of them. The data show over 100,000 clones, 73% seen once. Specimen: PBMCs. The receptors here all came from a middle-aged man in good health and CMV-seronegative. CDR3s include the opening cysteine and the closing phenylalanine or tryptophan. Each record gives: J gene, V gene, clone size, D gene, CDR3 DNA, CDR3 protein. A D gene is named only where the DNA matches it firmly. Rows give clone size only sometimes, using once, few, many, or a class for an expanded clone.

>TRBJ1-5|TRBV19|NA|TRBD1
TGTGCCAGTAGTATTAGGGGGGGTGCGGGACAGGTCGAAATTGGCAATCAGCCCCAGCATTTT
CASSIRGGAGQVEIGNQPQHF
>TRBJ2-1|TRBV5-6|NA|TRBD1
TGTGCCAGCAGTTCGGACAGGGGCAATGAGCAGTTCTTC
CASSSDRGNEQFF
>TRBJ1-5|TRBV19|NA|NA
TGTGCCAGTAGTATAACGCCGGAGGATCAGCCCCAGCATTTT
CASSITPEDQPQHF
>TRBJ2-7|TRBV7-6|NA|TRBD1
TGTGCCAGCTCAGGACAGGGGTACGAGCAGTACTTC
CASSGQGYEQYF
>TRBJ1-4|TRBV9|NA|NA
TGTGCCAGCAGCGTAAGAGGGGGAAATACTAATGAAAAACTGTTTTTT
CASSVRGGNTNEKLFF
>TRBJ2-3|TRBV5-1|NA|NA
TGCGCCAGCAGCATAGACAGTTACACAGATACGCAGTATTTT
CASSIDSYTDTQYF
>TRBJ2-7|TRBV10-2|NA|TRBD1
TGCGCCAGCAGGAGGGGACAGGGGTCCCGCGAGCAGTACTTC
CASRRGQGSREQYF
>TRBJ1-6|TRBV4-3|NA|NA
TGCGCCAGCAGCCGTTCATGGACAGAGAATTCACCCCTCCACTTT
CASSRSWTENSPLHF
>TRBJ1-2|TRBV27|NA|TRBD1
TGTGCCAGCAGTAGGGACAGGGAGAACTATGGCTACACCTTC
CASSRDRENYGYTF
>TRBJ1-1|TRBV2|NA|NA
TGTGCCAGCACCGTTGCGGGGGCATTAAACACTGAAGCTTTCTTT
CASTVAGALNTEAFF
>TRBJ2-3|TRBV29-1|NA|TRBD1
TGCAAAAGGGGACAGGACAGGTTGCTTCTCCAGGTTGATACGCAGTATTTT
CKRGQDRLLLQVDTQYF
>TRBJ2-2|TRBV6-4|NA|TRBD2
TGTGCCAGCAGCGAGGGACTAGCGGGGAACGGGGAGCTGTTTTTT
CASSEGLAGNGELFF
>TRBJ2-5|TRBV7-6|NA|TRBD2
TGTGCCAGCAGAAAACTAGCGGGGGCGCAAGAGACCCAGTACTTC
CASRKLAGAQETQYF
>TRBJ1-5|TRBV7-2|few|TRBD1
TGTGCCAGCAGCTTAGGAGGGGGCCATTATAGCAATCAGCCCCAGCATTTT
CASSLGGGHYSNQPQHF
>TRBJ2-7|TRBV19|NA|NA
TGTGCCAGTAGTATGGGACTGGGCGGGTACGAGCAGTACTTC
CASSMGLGGYEQYF
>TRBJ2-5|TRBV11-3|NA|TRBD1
TGTGCCAGCAGCTTCGCAGGACAGGGGGCGTCGGAGACCCAGTACTTC
CASSFAGQGASETQYF
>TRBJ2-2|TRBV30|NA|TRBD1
TGTGCCTGTTCGGACAGGGGATGGACCGGGGAGCTGTTTTTT
CACSDRGWTGELFF
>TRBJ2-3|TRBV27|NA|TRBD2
TGTGCCAGCAGTTTAAGGGCTAGCGGAGATACGCAGTATTTT
CASSLRASGDTQYF
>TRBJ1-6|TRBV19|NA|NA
TGTGCCAGTAGCTCCAGGGGCGTCGATTCACCCCTCCACTTT
CASSSRGVDSPLHF
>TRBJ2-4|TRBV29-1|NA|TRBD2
TGCAGCGTTGCGGGGGGAGCCAAAAACATTCAGTACTTC
CSVAGGAKNIQYF
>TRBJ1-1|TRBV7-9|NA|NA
TGTGCCAGCAGCTCTCCCTTACAGGGCCTTGAAGCTTTCTTT
CASSSPLQGLEAFF
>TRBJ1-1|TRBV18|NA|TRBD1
TGTGCCAGCTCAGTAGCCGGGACAGGATTCGCTTTCTTT
CASSVAGTGFAFF